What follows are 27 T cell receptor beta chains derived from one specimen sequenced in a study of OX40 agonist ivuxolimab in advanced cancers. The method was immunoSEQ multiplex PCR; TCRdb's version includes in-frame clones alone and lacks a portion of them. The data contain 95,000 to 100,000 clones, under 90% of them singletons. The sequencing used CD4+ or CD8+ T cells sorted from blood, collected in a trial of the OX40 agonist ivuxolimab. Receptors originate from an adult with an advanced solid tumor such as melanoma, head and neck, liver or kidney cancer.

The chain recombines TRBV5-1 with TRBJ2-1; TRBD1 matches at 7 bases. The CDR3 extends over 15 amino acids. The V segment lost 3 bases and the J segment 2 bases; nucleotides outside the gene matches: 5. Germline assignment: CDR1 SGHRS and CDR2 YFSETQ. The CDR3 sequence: CASSSRQGTYNEQFF. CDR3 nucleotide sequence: TGCGCCAGCAGCTCCAGACAGGGAACCTACAATGAGCAGTTCTTC.

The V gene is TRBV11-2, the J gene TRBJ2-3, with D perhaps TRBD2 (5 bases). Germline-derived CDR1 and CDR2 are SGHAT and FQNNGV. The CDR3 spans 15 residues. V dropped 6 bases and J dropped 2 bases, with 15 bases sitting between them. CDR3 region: CASREERTYTDTQYF. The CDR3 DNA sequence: TGTGCCAGCAGGGAAGAGCGGACTTACACAGATACGCAGTATTTT.

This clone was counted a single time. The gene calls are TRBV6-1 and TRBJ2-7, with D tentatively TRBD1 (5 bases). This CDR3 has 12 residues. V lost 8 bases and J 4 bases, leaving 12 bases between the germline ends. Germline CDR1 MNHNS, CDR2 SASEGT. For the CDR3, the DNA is TGTGCCAGCGGGGTGCGACAGTACGAGCAGTACTTC. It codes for CASGVRQYEQYF.

CDR3 region: CASSQEGTSGSNEQFF. The CDR3, as DNA: TGTGCCAGCAGCCAAGAGGGGACTAGCGGGAGCAATGAGCAGTTCTTC. The rearrangement links TRBV4-2 to TRBJ2-1; 14 bases align to TRBD2. Germline V gives CDR1 LGHNA, CDR2 YNFKEQ. This CDR3 is built from 16 residues. V was pared by 0 bases and J by 6 bases, with 1 base of the junction left unmatched.

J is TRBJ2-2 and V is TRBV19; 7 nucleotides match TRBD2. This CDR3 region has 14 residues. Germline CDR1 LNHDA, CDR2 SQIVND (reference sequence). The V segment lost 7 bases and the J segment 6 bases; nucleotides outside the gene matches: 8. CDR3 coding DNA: TGTGCCAGTAAGGCACTAGCGTCTTCCGGGGAGCTGTTTTTT. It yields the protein CASKALASSGELFF.

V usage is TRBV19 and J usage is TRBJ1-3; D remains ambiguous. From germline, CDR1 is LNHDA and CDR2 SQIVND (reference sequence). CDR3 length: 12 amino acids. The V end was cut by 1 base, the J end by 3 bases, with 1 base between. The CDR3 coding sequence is TGTGCCAGTAGTATAGGTGGAAACACCATATATTTT. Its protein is CASSIGGNTIYF.

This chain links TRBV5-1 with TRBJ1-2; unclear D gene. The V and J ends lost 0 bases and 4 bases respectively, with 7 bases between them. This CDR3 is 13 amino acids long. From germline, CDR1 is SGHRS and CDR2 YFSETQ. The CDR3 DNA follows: TGCGCCAGCAGCTTGGAGGTAGCCTATGGCTACACCTTC. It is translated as CASSLEVAYGYTF.

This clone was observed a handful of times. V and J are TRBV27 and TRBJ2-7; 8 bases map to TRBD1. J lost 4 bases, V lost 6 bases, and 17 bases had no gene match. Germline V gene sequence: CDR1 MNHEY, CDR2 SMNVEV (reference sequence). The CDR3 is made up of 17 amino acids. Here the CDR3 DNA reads TGTGCCAGCAGGACTAAAATGGACAGGGCCATGCTATACGAGCAGTACTTC. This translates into CASRTKMDRAMLYEQYF.

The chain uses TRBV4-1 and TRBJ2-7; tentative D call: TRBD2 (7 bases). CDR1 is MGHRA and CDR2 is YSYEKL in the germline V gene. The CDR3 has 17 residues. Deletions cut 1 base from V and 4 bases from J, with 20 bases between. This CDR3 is CASSQGGGGAVLYEQYF. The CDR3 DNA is TGCGCCAGCAGCCAAGGGGGCGGGGGCGCCGTTCTTTACGAGCAGTACTTC.

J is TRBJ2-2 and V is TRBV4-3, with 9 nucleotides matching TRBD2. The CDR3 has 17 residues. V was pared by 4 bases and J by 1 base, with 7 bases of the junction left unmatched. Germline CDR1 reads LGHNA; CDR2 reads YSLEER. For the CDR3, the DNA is TGCGCCAGCAGCCGGGCTAGCGGGGCATTGAACACCGGGGAGCTGTTTTTT. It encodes CASSRASGALNTGELFF.

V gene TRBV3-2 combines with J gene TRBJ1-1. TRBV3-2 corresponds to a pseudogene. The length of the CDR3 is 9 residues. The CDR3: CAKSEEAFF. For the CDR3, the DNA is TGTGCCAAATCAGAGGAAGCTTTCTTT.

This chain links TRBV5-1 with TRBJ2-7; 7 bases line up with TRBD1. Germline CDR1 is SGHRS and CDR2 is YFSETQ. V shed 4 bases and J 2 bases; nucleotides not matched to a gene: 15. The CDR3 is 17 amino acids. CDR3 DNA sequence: TGCGCCAGCAGCAGCCGGGACAGAGGGGCCATAGCCTACGAGCAGTACTTC. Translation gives CASSSRDRGAIAYEQYF. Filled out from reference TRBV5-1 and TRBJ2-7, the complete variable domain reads KAGVTQTPRYLIKTRGQQVTLSCSPISGHRSVSWYQQTPGQGLQFLFEYFSETQRNKGNFPGRFSGRQFSNSRSEMNVSTLELGDSALYLCASSSRDRGAIAYEQYFGPGTRLTVT.

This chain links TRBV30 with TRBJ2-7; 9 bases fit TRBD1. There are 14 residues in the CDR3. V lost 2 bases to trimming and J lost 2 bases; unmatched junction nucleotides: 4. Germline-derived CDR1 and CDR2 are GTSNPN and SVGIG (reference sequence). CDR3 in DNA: TGTGCCTGGAGTACCGGGACAGGGCCCTACGAGCAGTACTTC. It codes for CAWSTGTGPYEQYF.

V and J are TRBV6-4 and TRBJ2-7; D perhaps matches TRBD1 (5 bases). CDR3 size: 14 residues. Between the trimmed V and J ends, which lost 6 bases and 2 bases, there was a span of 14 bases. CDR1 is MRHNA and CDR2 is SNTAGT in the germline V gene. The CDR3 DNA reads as TGTGCCAGCAGGGGGCAGGGCGTAACCTACGAGCAGTACTTC. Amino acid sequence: CASRGQGVTYEQYF.

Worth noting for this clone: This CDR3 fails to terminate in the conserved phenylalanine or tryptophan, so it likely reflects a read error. This CDR3 reads CASSPSAGPNTEAFS. The CDR3 coding sequence is TGTGCCAGCTCACCATCGGCGGGCCCGAACACTGAAGCTTTCTCT. V and J are TRBV18 and TRBJ1-1, with no clear D. CDR1 KGHSH and CDR2 LQKENI come from the germline V gene. V was pared by 2 bases and J by 1 base, with 11 bases between. CDR3 length: 15 amino acids.

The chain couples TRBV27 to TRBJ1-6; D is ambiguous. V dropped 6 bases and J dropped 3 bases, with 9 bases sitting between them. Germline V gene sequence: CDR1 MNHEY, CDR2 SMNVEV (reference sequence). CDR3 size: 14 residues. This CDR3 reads CASRSAGYNSPLHF. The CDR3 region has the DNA TGTGCCAGCAGGTCGGCGGGCTATAATTCACCCCTCCACTTT.

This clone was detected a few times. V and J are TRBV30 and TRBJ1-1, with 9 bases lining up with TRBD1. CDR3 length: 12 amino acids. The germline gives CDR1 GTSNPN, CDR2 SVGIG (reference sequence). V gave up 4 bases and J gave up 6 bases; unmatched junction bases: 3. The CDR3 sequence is CAWKGQGPEAFF. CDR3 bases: TGTGCCTGGAAGGGACAGGGCCCTGAAGCTTTCTTT.

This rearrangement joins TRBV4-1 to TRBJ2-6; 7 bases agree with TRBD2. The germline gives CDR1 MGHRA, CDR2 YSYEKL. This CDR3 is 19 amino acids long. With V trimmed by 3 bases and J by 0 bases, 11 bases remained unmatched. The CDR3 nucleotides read TGCGCCAGCAGCCACCAGGCAGCGGGGCTTTTCTCTGGGGCCAACGTCCTGACTTTC. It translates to CASSHQAAGLFSGANVLTF.

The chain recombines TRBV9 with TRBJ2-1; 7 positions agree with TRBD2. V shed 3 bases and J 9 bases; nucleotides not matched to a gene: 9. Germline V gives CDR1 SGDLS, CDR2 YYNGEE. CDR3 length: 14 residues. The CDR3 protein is CASSDVPAGFEQFF. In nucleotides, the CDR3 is TGTGCCAGCAGCGACGTCCCAGCGGGATTTGAGCAGTTCTTC.

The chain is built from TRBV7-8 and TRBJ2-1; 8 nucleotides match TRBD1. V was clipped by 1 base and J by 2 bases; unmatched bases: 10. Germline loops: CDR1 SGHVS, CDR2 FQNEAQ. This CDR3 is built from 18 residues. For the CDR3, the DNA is TGTGCCAGCAGCTTAGGACAGGGGAGCCTTACGGCCTACAATGAGCAGTTCTTC. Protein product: CASSLGQGSLTAYNEQFF.

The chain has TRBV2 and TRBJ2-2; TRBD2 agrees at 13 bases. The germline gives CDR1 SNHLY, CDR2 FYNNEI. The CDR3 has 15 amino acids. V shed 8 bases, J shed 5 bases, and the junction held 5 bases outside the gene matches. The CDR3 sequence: CASWTSGRGTGELFF. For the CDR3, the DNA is TGTGCCAGCTGGACTAGCGGGAGAGGAACCGGGGAGCTGTTTTTT. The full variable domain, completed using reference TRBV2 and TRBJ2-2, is EPEVTQTPSHQVTQMGQEVILRCVPISNHLYFYWYRQILGQKVEFLVSFYNNEISEKSEIFDDQFSVERPDGSNFTLKIRSTKLEDSAMYFCASWTSGRGTGELFFGEGSRLTVL.

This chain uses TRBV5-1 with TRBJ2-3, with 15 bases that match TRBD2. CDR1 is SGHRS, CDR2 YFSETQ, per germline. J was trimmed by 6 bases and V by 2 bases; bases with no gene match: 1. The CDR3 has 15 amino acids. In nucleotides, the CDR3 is TGCGCCAGCAGCTTCGGGACTAGCGGGAGGGATACGCAGTATTTT. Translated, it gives CASSFGTSGRDTQYF. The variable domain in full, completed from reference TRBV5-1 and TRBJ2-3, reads KAGVTQTPRYLIKTRGQQVTLSCSPISGHRSVSWYQQTPGQGLQFLFEYFSETQRNKGNFPGRFSGRQFSNSRSEMNVSTLELGDSALYLCASSFGTSGRDTQYFGPGTRLTVL.

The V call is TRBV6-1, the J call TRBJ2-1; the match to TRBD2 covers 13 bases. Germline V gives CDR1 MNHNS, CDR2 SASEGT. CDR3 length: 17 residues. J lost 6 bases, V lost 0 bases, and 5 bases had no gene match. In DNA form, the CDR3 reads TGTGCCAGCAGTGAAGCGGTCAGACTAGCGGGAGGCAATGAGCAGTTCTTC. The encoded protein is CASSEAVRLAGGNEQFF.

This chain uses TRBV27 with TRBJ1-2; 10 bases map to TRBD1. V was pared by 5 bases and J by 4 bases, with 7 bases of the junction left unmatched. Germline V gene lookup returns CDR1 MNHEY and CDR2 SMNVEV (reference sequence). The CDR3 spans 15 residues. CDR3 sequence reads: CASSPGTGALYGYTF. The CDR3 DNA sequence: TGTGCCAGCAGTCCCGGGACAGGGGCTCTCTATGGCTACACCTTC.

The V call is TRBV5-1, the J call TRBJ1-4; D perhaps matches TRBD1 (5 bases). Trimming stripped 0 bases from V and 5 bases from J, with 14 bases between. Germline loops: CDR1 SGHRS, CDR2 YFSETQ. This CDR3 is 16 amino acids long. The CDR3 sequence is CASSLAQRDLNEKLFF. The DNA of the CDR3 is TGCGCCAGCAGCTTGGCCCAAAGGGACTTAAATGAAAAACTGTTTTTT.

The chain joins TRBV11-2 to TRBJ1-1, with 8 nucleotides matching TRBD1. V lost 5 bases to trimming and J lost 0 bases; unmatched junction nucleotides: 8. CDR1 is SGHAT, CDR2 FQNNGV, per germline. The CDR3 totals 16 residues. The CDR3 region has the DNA TGTGCCAGCAGCAACCGGGGGACAGGCTTGAACACTGAAGCTTTCTTT. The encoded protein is CASSNRGTGLNTEAFF. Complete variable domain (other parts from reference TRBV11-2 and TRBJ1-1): EAGVAQSPRYKIIEKRQSVAFWCNPISGHATLYWYQQILGQGPKLLIQFQNNGVVDDSQLPKDRFSAERLKGVDSTLKIQPAKLEDSAVYLCASSNRGTGLNTEAFFGQGTRLTVV.

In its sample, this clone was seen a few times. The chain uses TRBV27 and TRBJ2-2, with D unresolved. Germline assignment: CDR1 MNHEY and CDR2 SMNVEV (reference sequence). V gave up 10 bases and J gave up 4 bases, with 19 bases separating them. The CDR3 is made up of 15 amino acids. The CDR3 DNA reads TGTGCCACCTTAACACGCGGTCGAGGCACCGGGGAGCTGTTTTTT. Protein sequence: CATLTRGRGTGELFF.